This TCR beta chain was identified during a study of blood T cell repertoires in COVID-19. Overall study context: The United States, Italy and Spain were the sources of the acute and convalescent COVID-19 samples. T cells, B-cell-depleted T cells, or PBMCs provided the cDNA or gDNA that served as material.

This clone showed up just a few times. In the original processing: For nucleated cells, counts were estimated from reference gene primer amplification. Here immunoSEQ multiplex PCR was the method, and the copy in TCRdb shows in-frame clones only, minus some. D and trimming were read from the DNA, whereas the V and J calls and clone size are those reported in that table. The sample gives about 73,000 clones, roughly 88% of which show up once; more than 2.5% is in the top ten. The CDR3 is 15 amino acids. Germline CDR1 is SEHNR and CDR2 is FQNEAQ (reference sequence). V lost 3 bases and J lost 4; bases outside the gene matches: 2.

The source of this sequence is a man older than 75 with active or convalescent COVID-19. This chain joins TRBV7-9 and TRBJ1-4, with TRBD1 matching over 10 bases. Sequencing was carried out using peripheral blood. This chain's CDR3 is CASSLGQGINEKLFF. The CDR3 nucleotides read TGTGCCAGCAGCTTGGGACAGGGGATTAATGAAAAACTGTTTTTT.